These T cell receptor beta chains were read from a single sample in a study of blood T cells in healthy people across ages. TCRdb processed the 5' RACE reads anew with MiXCR; each CDR3 protein has one entry. The sample includes about 560,000 distinct CDR3 sequences, about 28% of them seen just once. This sample also appeared in a second study, on T cells of mothers and their children.

What was sequenced was blood. These receptors all come from a boy aged 2 to 10 in good health. The CDR3 runs from the conserved cysteine through the conserved F or W.

J gene: TRBJ2-5; V gene: TRBV5-5; CDR3 protein: CASSFGRRGVRETQYF
J gene: TRBJ2-7; V gene: TRBV12-3/TRBV12-4; CDR3 protein: CASSLTTSGRPTF
J gene: TRBJ1-1; V gene: TRBV5-6; CDR3 protein: CASSLAGLLLNTEAFF
J gene: TRBJ2-5; V gene: TRBV9; CDR3 protein: CASSVEGARGETQYF
J gene: TRBJ2-2; V gene: TRBV12-3/TRBV12-4; CDR3 protein: CASSSGSGELFF
J gene: TRBJ1-2; V gene: TRBV7-9; CDR3 protein: CASSLFMRGNYGYTF
J gene: TRBJ2-5; V gene: TRBV6-1; CDR3 protein: CASSELAGWQETQYF
J gene: TRBJ2-5; V gene: TRBV7-2; CDR3 protein: CASTSRDFQETQYF
J gene: TRBJ2-7; V gene: TRBV2; CDR3 protein: CASIIQGAHTYEQYF
J gene: TRBJ2-5; V gene: TRBV9; CDR3 protein: CASSVTSGGNIQETQYF
J gene: TRBJ1-2; V gene: TRBV15; CDR3 protein: CATSRGTEYGYTF
J gene: TRBJ1-3; V gene: TRBV29-1; CDR3 protein: CSVESDSCNMKNSGNTIYF
J gene: TRBJ2-1; V gene: TRBV10-2; CDR3 protein: CASSERGDYNEQFF
J gene: TRBJ1-1; V gene: TRBV15; CDR3 protein: CATSRLSGQRAFF
J gene: TRBJ2-1; V gene: TRBV9; CDR3 protein: CASTLKPGAGNEQFF